The next 9 T cell receptor beta chains were all read from a single sample in a study of T-cell memory formation after mild COVID-19. TCRdb re-called the 5' RACE reads with MiXCR, one entry per CDR3 protein. The sample comprises roughly 13,000 distinct CDR3 sequences, about 20% of which are singletons, and 49% rests with the top ten. Sequenced material: PBMCs or a T cell subset sorted from them (not recorded which). Every receptor here comes from an adult woman who had mild COVID-19 (a few samples of this study predate the infection). Cell type and time point are not known.

This clonotype has at least ten counts. The chain carries TRBV7-9 and TRBJ2-2, with D perhaps TRBD1 or TRBD2 (5 bases each). The CDR3 extends over 20 amino acids. Trimming stripped 4 bases from V and 4 bases from J, with 28 bases between. CDR1 is SEHNR and CDR2 is FQNEAQ in the germline V gene (reference sequence). The CDR3 coding sequence is TGTGCCAGCAGCTCCATCCTCAGTGCAGCGGCCGGGGCGCTCACCGGGGAGCTGTTTTTT. Its translation: CASSSILSAAAGALTGELFF.

This sequence joins TRBV3-1 and TRBJ2-3; D may correspond to TRBD1 or TRBD2 (5 bases each). Between the trimmed V and J ends, which lost 3 bases and 0 bases, there was a span of 13 bases. CDR3 size: 16 residues. Germline V gene sequence: CDR1 LGHDT, CDR2 YNNKEL (reference sequence). CDR3 protein: CASSHLPGRSTDTQYF. In DNA, the CDR3 is TGTGCCAGCAGCCATCTACCGGGACGGAGCACAGATACGCAGTATTTT.

This clonotype is categorized as medium-sized (0.01 to 0.1%). The J gene is TRBJ1-1, the V gene TRBV4-1; 9 nucleotides line up with TRBD1. CDR1 MGHRA and CDR2 YSYEKL come from the germline V gene. V dropped 0 bases and J dropped 0; count of bases not matched to a gene: 8. This CDR3 has 18 amino acids. The CDR3 nucleotides read TGCGCCAGCAGCCAAGATGGACAGGGGAATTGGATGAACACTGAAGCTTTCTTT. Protein sequence: CASSQDGQGNWMNTEAFF.

This clonotype was found many times. This sequence joins TRBV20-1 and TRBJ2-7; 9 positions agree with TRBD1. J gave up 3 bases and V 2 bases, and 11 bases lay outside the gene matches. This CDR3 contains 16 residues. Germline assignment: CDR1 DFQATT and CDR2 SNEGSKA (reference sequence). The CDR3, as DNA: TGCAGTGCTAGATTCGACAGGGGGTGGAGAGACTACGAGCAGTACTTC. Translated: CSARFDRGWRDYEQYF.

This clonotype was seen ten or more times. The rearrangement uses TRBV6-5 and TRBJ1-5; D gene unclear. V gave up 2 bases and J gave up 3 bases, with 8 bases separating them. Germline lookup yields CDR1 MNHEY and CDR2 SVGAGI. The CDR3 contains 14 residues. CDR3 amino acids: CASSYRENNQPQHF. CDR3 DNA sequence: TGTGCCAGCAGTTACAGGGAGAACAATCAGCCCCAGCATTTT.

The CDR3 sequence is CASSHRGQGTEAFF. In DNA, the CDR3 is TGCGCCAGCAGCCACAGGGGCCAGGGCACTGAAGCTTTCTTT. The chain is built from TRBV5-1 and TRBJ1-1, with 7 bases aligning to TRBD1. Germline values: CDR1 SGHRS, CDR2 YFSETQ. The CDR3 spans 14 residues. J was trimmed by 4 bases and V by 4 bases; bases with no gene match: 7.

In this sample, this clonotype turned up many times. V gene TRBV9 combines with J gene TRBJ1-6, with D uncertain. V was shortened by 2 bases and J by 9 bases, with 9 bases between the two germline ends. This CDR3 has 13 amino acids. CDR1 and CDR2 (germline): SGDLS, YYNGEE. In DNA form, the CDR3 reads TGTGCCAGCAGCGTTGGGGTGGGTTCACCCCTCCACTTT. Encoded protein: CASSVGVGSPLHF.

This clonotype was seen many times. This chain joins TRBV5-6 and TRBJ2-7, with unresolved D. Germline loops: CDR1 SGHDT, CDR2 YYEEEE. V lost 4 bases and J 5 bases, leaving 10 bases between the germline ends. CDR3 length: 12 residues. CDR3 sequence reads: CASSPGPDEQYF. CDR3 sequence (DNA): TGTGCCAGCAGCCCTGGACCTGACGAGCAGTACTTC.

This clonotype was seen repeatedly, ten times or more. The chain carries TRBV18 and TRBJ2-1; TRBD1 matches 9 bases. The germline CDR1 and CDR2 sequences are KGHSH and LQKENI. The J segment lost 2 bases and the V segment lost 6 bases, leaving 2 bases of the junction unmatched. This CDR3 region has 14 residues. CDR3 residues: CASSGTGTYNEQFF. Here the CDR3 DNA reads TGTGCCAGCTCTGGGACAGGGACCTACAATGAGCAGTTCTTC.